The 17 T cell receptor beta chains presented below share a single source sample, sequenced in a study of regulatory T cells. Primers: 52 TRBV forward and 13 TRBJ reverse. Produced via immunoSEQ multiplex PCR; TCRdb's table is partial and in-frame only. This sample has roughly 15,000 clones, with more than 85% found just once. Sample: CD8+ T cells sorted from blood. The source of these receptors is a person under 35 with CD3G deficiency.

The chain has TRBV5-1 and TRBJ2-1, with D possibly matching TRBD1 (5 bases). The V and J ends lost 1 base and 7 bases respectively, with 15 bases between them. Per the germline V gene, CDR1 is SGHRS and CDR2 is YFSETQ. CDR3 size: 15 residues. In nucleotides, the CDR3 is TGCGCCAGCAGCTTGTTGTGGGGCGCTGAGAATGAGCAGTTCTTC. Translation: CASSLLWGAENEQFF. The whole variable domain, filled in from reference TRBV5-1 and TRBJ2-1, reads KAGVTQTPRYLIKTRGQQVTLSCSPISGHRSVSWYQQTPGQGLQFLFEYFSETQRNKGNFPGRFSGRQFSNSRSEMNVSTLELGDSALYLCASSLLWGAENEQFFGPGTRLTVL.

V is TRBV19 and J is TRBJ2-1; a weak D match, TRBD1 (5 bases). V lost 6 bases, J lost 4 bases, and 16 bases lay in between. Germline V gives CDR1 LNHDA, CDR2 SQIVND (reference sequence). The CDR3 is 15 amino acids. CDR3 DNA sequence: TGTGCCAGTAGGGAAGAAGGGGATGTTTACAATGAGCAGTTCTTC. Protein product: CASREEGDVYNEQFF.

The gene calls are TRBV7-9 and TRBJ2-7; no clear D. CDR3 size: 13 residues. The germline CDR1 and CDR2 sequences are SEHNR and FQNEAQ (reference sequence). Trimming stripped 2 bases from V and 1 base from J, with 6 bases between. The CDR3 DNA reads as TGTGCCAGCAGCTTACCCGCGTCCTACGAGCAGTACTTC. This codes for CASSLPASYEQYF.

This sequence joins TRBV28 and TRBJ1-1; 10 nucleotides match TRBD1. This CDR3 has 16 amino acids. The V gene end was trimmed by 4 bases and the J gene end by 5 bases; junction bases not matched to a gene: 10. Germline lookup yields CDR1 MDHEN and CDR2 SYDVKM. CDR3 sequence: CASSSPPLGQGTEAFF. The CDR3 DNA follows: TGTGCCAGCAGTTCCCCCCCCTTGGGACAGGGGACTGAAGCTTTCTTT.

The chain joins TRBV6-6 to TRBJ2-7; D unclear. Trimming left V 6 bases short and J 7 bases short, with 10 bases between. This CDR3 has 11 amino acids. Germline loops: CDR1 MNHNY, CDR2 SVGAGI (reference sequence). The CDR3 is CASSPSLEQYF. DNA for the CDR3: TGTGCCAGCAGCCCTTCCTTAGAGCAGTACTTC.

This clone was detected once. The chain carries TRBV6-1 and TRBJ2-7, with 12 positions matching TRBD2. The CDR3 is made up of 15 amino acids. The germline gives CDR1 MNHNS, CDR2 SASEGT. The J segment lost 2 bases and the V segment lost 4 bases, leaving 3 bases of the junction unmatched. The CDR3 sequence is CASSVLAGGTYEQYF. CDR3 sequence (DNA): TGTGCCAGCAGTGTCCTAGCGGGAGGGACCTACGAGCAGTACTTC.

The chain uses TRBV5-4 and TRBJ1-1; TRBD1 might be the D (6 bases). CDR1 SGHNT and CDR2 YYREEE come from the germline V gene (reference sequence). The length of the CDR3 is 14 residues. The V end lost 4 bases, the J end lost 0 bases, and 10 bases lay between the germline ends. CDR3 region: CASSLGHMNTEAFF. The CDR3 nucleotides are TGTGCCAGCAGCCTGGGACACATGAACACTGAAGCTTTCTTT.

The rearrangement links TRBV10-3 to TRBJ2-2, with a tentative D call TRBD2 (6 bases). This CDR3 is built from 16 residues. CDR1 and CDR2 (germline): ENHRY, SYGVKD. V was pared by 1 base and J by 1 base, with 10 bases between. The CDR3 loop is CAISEWSGGNTGELFF. CDR3 DNA sequence: TGTGCCATCAGTGAGTGGTCCGGGGGGAACACCGGGGAGCTGTTTTTT.

This chain uses TRBV13 with TRBJ1-2, with D perhaps matching TRBD1 (6 bases). Germline CDR1 reads PRHDT; CDR2 reads FYEKMQ (reference sequence). The CDR3 loop spans 13 amino acids. The V gene lost 6 bases and the J gene lost 3 bases, with 11 bases spanning the gap. The CDR3 sequence: CASRVRGDYGYTF. CDR3 nucleotide sequence: TGTGCCAGCAGGGTCAGGGGAGACTATGGCTACACCTTC.

The rearrangement links TRBV2 to TRBJ2-5; no reliable D call. V lost 9 bases to trimming and J lost 2 bases, with 16 bases between them. The CDR3 has 14 amino acids. Germline loops: CDR1 SNHLY, CDR2 FYNNEI. The CDR3 here is CARTPASPQETQYF. The DNA of the CDR3 is TGTGCCAGGACCCCCGCCAGCCCTCAAGAGACCCAGTACTTC.

The rearrangement joins TRBV6-5 to TRBJ1-5, with TRBD1 matching over 7 bases. CDR3 length: 14 amino acids. In germline, CDR1 is MNHEY, CDR2 SVGAGI. The ends lost 5 bases at V and 4 bases at J; junction bases unmatched: 5. CDR3 loop: CASSPYRGNQPQHF. As DNA, the CDR3 is TGTGCCAGCAGTCCCTACAGGGGAAATCAGCCCCAGCATTTT.

This chain links TRBV4-1 with TRBJ1-1; D gene uncertain. CDR1 MGHRA and CDR2 YSYEKL come from the germline V gene. V was clipped by 4 bases and J by 6 bases, with 18 bases between them. This CDR3 has 15 amino acids. Here the CDR3 DNA reads TGCGCCAGCAGCCTCGAACAGTTCCCCGCGTCTGAAGCTTTCTTT. As protein: CASSLEQFPASEAFF.

This chain links TRBV4-3 with TRBJ2-5; D unclear. The ends were cut back, 4 bases at V and 4 bases at J, with 16 bases in the middle. Germline V gene lookup returns CDR1 LGHNA and CDR2 YSLEER. The CDR3 is 15 amino acids. CDR3 in DNA: TGCGCCAGCAGCCCATCGGATCTTCCGGGAGAGACCCAGTACTTC. Protein: CASSPSDLPGETQYF.

The chain is built from TRBV5-4 and TRBJ1-2, with D unclear. Trimming took 0 bases from V and 4 from J, leaving 4 bases between them. The CDR3 runs 12 residues. Germline V CDR1 and CDR2: SGHNT, YYREEE (reference sequence). For the CDR3, the DNA is TGTGCCAGCAGCTTGGAAGGCTATGGCTACACCTTC. Translation gives CASSLEGYGYTF.

The chain couples TRBV28 to TRBJ1-5; TRBD1 is a possible D gene (6 bases). The CDR3 totals 16 residues. V was clipped by 3 bases and J by 2 bases, with 14 bases between them. Germline V gene sequence: CDR1 MDHEN, CDR2 SYDVKM. The CDR3 DNA reads TGTGCCAGCAGTTTTTACTCAGGGGAGGGCAATCAGCCCCAGCATTTT. Translating gives CASSFYSGEGNQPQHF.

The chain recombines TRBV7-9 with TRBJ2-3, with 8 bases identical to TRBD2. V lost 2 bases to trimming and J lost 5 bases; unmatched junction nucleotides: 6. In germline, CDR1 is SEHNR, CDR2 FQNEAQ (reference sequence). CDR3 length equals 15 residues. The CDR3 DNA sequence: TGTGCCAGCAGCTTAACTAGCGGAGTGGTAGATACGCAGTATTTT. Translation gives CASSLTSGVVDTQYF.

The CDR3 is CASSLSGGLEQYF. In DNA form, the CDR3 reads TGTGCCAGCAGTTTATCGGGGGGGCTCGAGCAGTACTTC. The chain couples TRBV28 to TRBJ2-7, with 8 bases aligning to TRBD2. Germline CDR1 is MDHEN and CDR2 is SYDVKM. CDR3 length: 13 amino acids. V gave up 1 base and J gave up 6 bases; unmatched junction bases: 2.